These 19 T cell receptor beta chains share one sample of origin, sequenced in a study of control samples from healthy donors and cancer patients. Libraries were prepared by immunoSEQ multiplex PCR; TCRdb keeps only in-frame clonotypes and omits some of them. The table records roughly 100,000 clones, almost 90% of them present only once. What was sequenced was blood. These receptors originate from a man aged 25 to 40 in good health.

The chain joins TRBV7-3 to TRBJ1-2; tentative D call: TRBD1 (5 bases). The CDR3 runs to 13 residues. Germline CDR1 is SGHTA and CDR2 is FQGTGA. The V end lost 4 bases, the J end lost 6 bases, and 12 bases lay between the germline ends. The CDR3 sequence: CASSSLRDHGYTF. CDR3 nucleotides: TGTGCCAGCAGCTCCCTCCGGGACCATGGCTACACCTTC.

This clone was detected a few times. The chain has TRBV19 and TRBJ2-2; TRBD2 matches 8 bases. Germline assignment: CDR1 LNHDA and CDR2 SQIVND (reference sequence). This CDR3 comprises 16 residues. The J segment lost 3 bases and the V segment lost 6 bases, leaving 9 bases of the junction unmatched. CDR3 region: CASSYWSGRDTGELFF. In DNA, the CDR3 is TGTGCCAGTAGCTACTGGAGCGGGAGAGACACCGGGGAGCTGTTTTTT.

This chain connects TRBV12-3 or TRBV12-4 to TRBJ2-1, with unresolved D. This CDR3 contains 13 residues. V gave up 3 bases and J gave up 7 bases, with 10 bases separating them. CDR3: CASSLRTSNEQFF. Here the CDR3 DNA reads TGTGCCAGCAGTTTGAGAACTTCGAATGAGCAGTTCTTC.

V gene TRBV4-1 combines with J gene TRBJ1-4; D is undetermined. Between the trimmed V and J ends, which lost 1 base and 0 bases, there was a span of 9 bases. Germline V gene lookup returns CDR1 MGHRA and CDR2 YSYEKL. The CDR3 runs to 16 residues. The CDR3 protein is CASSQAPATTNEKLFF. In DNA form, the CDR3 reads TGCGCCAGCAGCCAAGCCCCAGCAACAACTAATGAAAAACTGTTTTTT.

Only a few counts were recorded for this clone. The chain links TRBV6-5 to TRBJ1-5; 9 nucleotides align to TRBD1. The CDR3 extends over 15 amino acids. The V gene end was trimmed by 7 bases and the J gene end by 4 bases; junction bases not matched to a gene: 8. CDR1 is MNHEY, CDR2 SVGAGI, per germline. The DNA of the CDR3 is TGTGCCAGCAAGGGGACAGGGCCTCTTAATCAGCCCCAGCATTTT. Protein: CASKGTGPLNQPQHF.

The chain combines TRBV12-5 with TRBJ2-1; 7 bases align to TRBD2. After removal of 0 bases from V and 2 bases from J, the junction contained 4 bases not matched to a gene. Germline-derived CDR1 and CDR2 are LGHNT and FRNRAP. This CDR3 region has 16 residues. In DNA, the CDR3 is TGTGCTAGTGGTTTGGTATGGGAGGGTACCTACAATGAGCAGTTCTTC. This codes for CASGLVWEGTYNEQFF.

In nucleotides, the CDR3 is TGTGCCAGCAGCTTAGGTCCGGGGGGCTATGGCTACACCTTC. Protein: CASSLGPGGYGYTF. This chain connects TRBV11-3 to TRBJ1-2, with TRBD1 as a possible D gene (5 bases). Trimming removed 1 base at V and 4 bases at J, with 10 bases between. From germline, CDR1 is SGHNT and CDR2 YENEEA. CDR3 length equals 14 residues.

V gene TRBV4-2 combines with J gene TRBJ2-7, with D perhaps matching TRBD2 (6 bases). This CDR3 spans 17 amino acids. Germline V CDR1 and CDR2: LGHNA, YNFKEQ. Trimming shortened V by 0 bases and J by 3 bases, and 18 bases separated the two germline ends. The CDR3 here is CASSQERTGGNLYEQYF. CDR3 in DNA: TGTGCCAGCAGCCAAGAGAGAACGGGCGGGAACCTCTACGAGCAGTACTTC.

The DNA of the CDR3 is TGTGCCGGAGAAGCGGGAGTTGGAACCGGGGAGCTGTTTTTT. This translates into CAGEAGVGTGELFF. The rearrangement joins TRBV7-9 to TRBJ2-2; 8 bases fit TRBD2. Germline V gene data show CDR1 as SEHNR and CDR2 as FQNEAQ (reference sequence). V was clipped by 11 bases and J by 5 bases; unmatched bases: 10. This CDR3 comprises 14 residues. Full variable domain (remainder filled in from reference TRBV7-9 and TRBJ2-2): DTGVSQNPRHKITKRGQNVTFRCDPISEHNRLYWYRQTLGQGPEFLTYFQNEAQLEKSRLLSDRFSAERPKGSFSTLEIQRTEQGDSAMYLCAGEAGVGTGELFFGEGSRLTVL.

The V gene is TRBV2, the J gene TRBJ1-1; no firm D call. The germline V gene has CDR1 SNHLY and CDR2 FYNNEI. This CDR3 is built from 15 residues. The V end lost 7 bases, the J end lost 0 bases, and 15 bases lay between the germline ends. The CDR3 bases are TGTGCCAGCACTACCGACGGAGCAATGAACACTGAAGCTTTCTTT. Protein sequence: CASTTDGAMNTEAFF.

The chain joins TRBV5-1 to TRBJ2-3, with no clear D. Germline CDR1 reads SGHRS; CDR2 reads YFSETQ. The V gene lost 4 bases and the J gene lost 6 bases, with 9 bases spanning the gap. The CDR3 extends over 12 amino acids. The CDR3: CASSPDWDTQYF. CDR3 nucleotide sequence: TGCGCCAGCAGCCCCGATTGGGATACGCAGTATTTT.

This chain uses TRBV6-2 or TRBV6-3 with TRBJ2-7; tentative D call: TRBD2 (5 bases). This CDR3 region has 15 residues. V lost 1 base to trimming and J lost 0 bases, with 10 bases between them. In germline, CDR1 is MNHEY, CDR2 SVGEGT. CDR3 loop: CASSYLAITSYEQYF. The CDR3 nucleotides are TGTGCCAGCAGTTACTTAGCGATTACCTCCTACGAGCAGTACTTC.

J is TRBJ2-7 and V is TRBV15; no firm D call. Germline CDR1 and CDR2: LNHNV and YYDKDF (reference sequence). V was trimmed by 0 bases and J by 4 bases, leaving 7 bases between them. CDR3 length: 13 residues. CDR3 sequence: CATSRDKGYEQYF. CDR3 sequence (DNA): TGTGCCACCAGCAGAGATAAAGGATACGAGCAGTACTTC. Full variable domain (remainder filled in from reference TRBV15 and TRBJ2-7): DAMVIQNPRYQVTQFGKPVTLSCSQTLNHNVMYWYQQKSSQAPKLLFHYYDKDFNNEADTPDNFQSRRPNTSFCFLDIRSPGLGDTAMYLCATSRDKGYEQYFGPGTRLTVT.

This clone was recorded once. J is TRBJ2-1 and V is TRBV7-9, with 15 bases identical to TRBD2. Per the germline V gene, CDR1 is SEHNR and CDR2 is FQNEAQ (reference sequence). Trimming cost V 8 bases and J 10 bases; bases outside gene matches: 9. The CDR3 has 15 amino acids. CDR3 in DNA: TGTGCCAGCGGGGGACGGACTAGCGGGAGGGGAGAGCAGTTCTTC. It encodes CASGGRTSGRGEQFF.

The chain recombines TRBV29-1 with TRBJ2-7; a possible D gene is TRBD1 (6 bases). The germline V gene encodes CDR1 SQVTM and CDR2 ANQGSEA. Trimming cost V 4 bases and J 6 bases, with 16 bases left between them. This CDR3 contains 13 residues. The CDR3: CSVVLPGTSEQYF. DNA for the CDR3: TGCAGCGTTGTCCTACCCGGGACATCCGAGCAGTACTTC.

The rearrangement joins TRBV5-1 to TRBJ2-3, with TRBD1 as a possible D gene (6 bases). Germline V gene data show CDR1 as SGHRS and CDR2 as YFSETQ. The CDR3 is 15 amino acids. The V end was cut by 0 bases, the J end by 6 bases, with 14 bases between. The CDR3 loop reads CASSLERQVSDTQYF. CDR3 bases: TGCGCCAGCAGCTTGGAACGACAGGTCTCCGATACGCAGTATTTT.

This clone came up once. The CDR3 is CASSLILETQYF. The CDR3 DNA sequence: TGTGCCAGCAGTTTAATACTAGAGACCCAGTACTTC. The chain carries TRBV12-3 or TRBV12-4 and TRBJ2-5; D remains unclear. The CDR3 sequence is 12 residues long. The V end was cut by 2 bases, the J end by 4 bases, with 5 bases between.

The V gene is TRBV19, the J gene TRBJ1-1; a weak D match, TRBD1 (6 bases). V lost 1 base and J lost 4, with 13 bases in between. The CDR3 sequence is 15 residues long. Germline assignment: CDR1 LNHDA and CDR2 SQIVND (reference sequence). CDR3 amino acids: CASSIVWGAGTEAFF. CDR3 sequence (DNA): TGTGCCAGTAGTATAGTATGGGGGGCTGGCACTGAAGCTTTCTTT. Drawing the rest from reference TRBV19 and TRBJ1-1, the complete variable domain is DGGITQSPKYLFRKEGQNVTLSCEQNLNHDAMYWYRQDPGQGLRLIYYSQIVNDFQKGDIAEGYSVSREKKESFPLTVTSAQKNPTAFYLCASSIVWGAGTEAFFGQGTRLTVV.

The rearrangement joins TRBV5-5 to TRBJ2-5, with unresolved D. The CDR3 is 12 amino acids. Trimming shortened V by 4 bases and J by 5 bases, and 9 bases separated the two germline ends. Germline V gives CDR1 SGHKS, CDR2 YYEKEE (reference sequence). The CDR3 coding sequence is TGTGCCAGCAGCCCCCCCTTTGAGACCCAGTACTTC. As protein: CASSPPFETQYF.